Listed here are 32 T cell receptor beta chains from one sample, sequenced in a study of cytomegalovirus exposure and HLA in healthy donors. This PCR relied on a set of 60 Vbeta primers and 13 Jbeta primers. Here immunoSEQ multiplex PCR was the method, and the copy in TCRdb shows in-frame clones only, minus some. The sample gives over 90,000 clones, about 70% of which show up once; around 3% is in the top ten. Sequencing was performed on PBMCs. These TCRs come from a female donor in good health and CMV-seropositive.

This clone was picked up one time. This sequence joins TRBV29-1 and TRBJ1-1, with D perhaps TRBD1 (5 bases). CDR1 and CDR2 from the germline V gene are SQVTM and ANQGSEA. The V end lost 2 bases, the J end lost 3 bases, and 10 bases lay between the germline ends. This CDR3 has 13 amino acids. CDR3 nucleotides: TGCAGCGTTGAACCCAGGGCGGACACTGAAGCTTTCTTT. Amino acid sequence: CSVEPRADTEAFF.

The chain links TRBV19 to TRBJ2-7, with D hard to call. The length of the CDR3 is 13 residues. CDR1 LNHDA and CDR2 SQIVND come from the germline V gene (reference sequence). The V end was cut by 3 bases, the J end by 0 bases, with 6 bases between. Here the CDR3 reads CASSISGSYEQYF. In DNA form, the CDR3 reads TGTGCCAGTAGTATCTCGGGCTCCTACGAGCAGTACTTC. Full variable domain (remainder filled in from reference TRBV19 and TRBJ2-7): DGGITQSPKYLFRKEGQNVTLSCEQNLNHDAMYWYRQDPGQGLRLIYYSQIVNDFQKGDIAEGYSVSREKKESFPLTVTSAQKNPTAFYLCASSISGSYEQYFGPGTRLTVT.

This chain connects TRBV19 to TRBJ1-2; a weak D match, TRBD1 (6 bases). V lost 1 base and J lost 4, with 10 bases in between. This CDR3 is 14 amino acids long. CDR1 is LNHDA and CDR2 is SQIVND in the germline V gene (reference sequence). The CDR3 reads CASSIGLGGYGYTF. The CDR3 DNA follows: TGTGCCAGTAGTATAGGTTTAGGGGGCTATGGCTACACCTTC.

The chain is built from TRBV7-3 and TRBJ2-1; 7 nucleotides align to TRBD2. Per germline, CDR1 SGHTA and CDR2 FQGTGA. The junction had 3 bases not matched to a gene; V was cut back by 4 bases and J by 0 bases. The CDR3 has 15 residues. The CDR3 reads CASSSGGSSYNEQFF. In nucleotides, the CDR3 is TGTGCCAGCAGCTCCGGGGGGAGCTCCTACAATGAGCAGTTCTTC. The full variable domain, with the rest looked up from reference TRBV7-3 and TRBJ2-1, is GAGVSQTPSNKVTEKGKYVELRCDPISGHTALYWYRQSLGQGPEFLIYFQGTGAADDSGLPNDRFFAVRPEGSVSTLKIQRTERGDSAVYLCASSSGGSSYNEQFFGPGTRLTVL.

The V gene is TRBV10-2, the J gene TRBJ2-3; tentative D call: TRBD2 (5 bases). The V gene lost 6 bases and the J gene lost 4 bases, with 5 bases spanning the gap. The CDR3 spans 11 residues. Germline V gene data show CDR1 as WSHSY and CDR2 as SAAADI. The CDR3 loop is CASRLADTQYF. In nucleotides, the CDR3 is TGCGCCAGCAGACTAGCAGATACGCAGTATTTT.

The chain recombines TRBV4-1 with TRBJ2-5, with 11 bases identical to TRBD2. The CDR3 consists of 18 residues. Germline values: CDR1 MGHRA, CDR2 YSYEKL. With V trimmed by 2 bases and J by 5 bases, 13 bases remained unmatched. The DNA for the CDR3 is TGCGCCAGCAGCCAACCCGGGATAGCGGGGGGGCATCTTGAGACCCAGTACTTC. Its translation is CASSQPGIAGGHLETQYF.

V gene TRBV9 combines with J gene TRBJ2-3; D may be TRBD1 (6 bases). This CDR3 spans 15 amino acids. V lost 2 bases and J 3 bases, leaving 13 bases between the germline ends. Germline V lookup: CDR1 SGDLS, CDR2 YYNGEE. The CDR3 is CASSVLSGETDTQYF. The CDR3 DNA is TGTGCCAGCAGCGTCCTGTCAGGGGAGACAGATACGCAGTATTTT.

This chain uses TRBV5-1 with TRBJ1-6; D unclear. Germline assignment: CDR1 SGHRS and CDR2 YFSETQ. V gave up 0 bases and J gave up 10 bases, with 11 bases separating them. The CDR3 contains 14 residues. The CDR3, as DNA: TGCGCCAGCAGCTTGGAGGCAGCTAGCTCACCCCTCCACTTT. This sequence encodes CASSLEAASSPLHF.

The chain combines TRBV28 with TRBJ1-2; possibly TRBD1 for D (5 bases). Germline V CDR1 and CDR2: MDHEN, SYDVKM. Trimming shortened V by 7 bases and J by 3 bases, and 15 bases separated the two germline ends. CDR3 size: 14 residues. The CDR3 is CASTHETAYYGYTF. In DNA, the CDR3 is TGTGCCAGCACCCATGAGACAGCCTACTATGGCTACACCTTC.

The chain carries TRBV29-1 and TRBJ2-1; the match to TRBD2 covers 8 bases. This CDR3 comprises 14 residues. J gave up 4 bases and V 3 bases, and 5 bases lay outside the gene matches. Germline-derived CDR1 and CDR2 are SQVTM and ANQGSEA. This CDR3 reads CSVDTGGRYNEQFF. CDR3 in DNA: TGCAGCGTTGATACTGGCGGGAGGTACAATGAGCAGTTCTTC.

This chain joins TRBV10-3 and TRBJ2-5; the D is unclear. The germline gives CDR1 ENHRY, CDR2 SYGVKD. This CDR3 comprises 13 residues. Trimming removed 5 bases at V and 1 base at J, with 8 bases between. The CDR3 DNA is TGTGCCATCAGTCCAGGCCTCCAAGAGACCCAGTACTTC. It encodes CAISPGLQETQYF.

This clone came up a few times. The chain joins TRBV6-5 to TRBJ1-1, with D tentatively TRBD1 (6 bases). This CDR3 is built from 15 residues. Per germline, CDR1 MNHEY and CDR2 SVGAGI. Trimming took 3 bases from V and 5 from J, leaving 16 bases between them. The CDR3 DNA reads as TGTGCCAGCAGTTATGGCAGGGGAATCGGGACTGAAGCTTTCTTT. Amino acids: CASSYGRGIGTEAFF.

The chain combines TRBV25-1 with TRBJ2-7; a possible D gene is TRBD1 (6 bases). The germline V gene encodes CDR1 MGHDK and CDR2 SYGVNS. CDR3 length: 13 amino acids. V lost 9 bases to trimming and J lost 0 bases, with 12 bases between them. The CDR3 reads CARRTDSSYEQYF. CDR3 sequence (DNA): TGTGCCAGGAGGACGGACAGCTCCTACGAGCAGTACTTC.

Only one count was recorded for this clone. The chain employs TRBV11-2 and TRBJ1-3; D remains unclear. Trimming stripped 2 bases from V and 4 bases from J, with 6 bases between. This CDR3 is built from 13 residues. Germline V gene lookup returns CDR1 SGHAT and CDR2 FQNNGV. The CDR3 here is CASSLRHGNTIYF. CDR3 sequence (DNA): TGTGCCAGCAGCTTAAGACACGGAAACACCATATATTTT.

V is TRBV11-2 and J is TRBJ2-1, with 12 bases identical to TRBD2. From germline, CDR1 is SGHAT and CDR2 FQNNGV. V was clipped by 4 bases and J by 0 bases; unmatched bases: 1. The CDR3 consists of 16 residues. Here the CDR3 DNA reads TGTGCCAGCAGCTCGACTAGCGGGGGCTCCTACAATGAGCAGTTCTTC. Protein sequence: CASSSTSGGSYNEQFF.

As regards this clone: The same CDR3 also results from other DNA sequences found in this sample. This chain joins TRBV30 and TRBJ1-5; perhaps TRBD1 as D (5 bases). Trimming pared 4 bases from V and 5 bases from J, leaving 9 bases between. The CDR3 spans 12 residues. Germline V lookup: CDR1 GTSNPN, CDR2 SVGIG (reference sequence). The CDR3 nucleotides read TGTGCCTGGAATCGGGGGGATCAGCCCCAGCATTTT. Amino acids: CAWNRGDQPQHF.

The chain recombines TRBV5-1 with TRBJ2-7, with D maybe TRBD2 (5 bases). V shed 0 bases and J shed 8 bases, with 18 bases lying between them. The CDR3 sequence is 15 residues long. Germline V CDR1 and CDR2: SGHRS, YFSETQ. CDR3 bases: TGCGCCAGCAGCTTGGAGTCGAGACGGGGAGAGAAGCAGTACTTC. Protein sequence: CASSLESRRGEKQYF.

The chain is built from TRBV4-3 and TRBJ1-3; TRBD1 matches at 7 bases. CDR1 and CDR2 (germline): LGHNA, YSLEER. V shed 5 bases and J 0 bases; nucleotides not matched to a gene: 7. This CDR3 has 16 amino acids. The CDR3 region is CASSKRTGTSGNTIYF. CDR3 nucleotides: TGCGCCAGCAGCAAGCGGACAGGTACCTCTGGAAACACCATATATTTT.

CDR3 sequence reads: CASGSFGLNTEAFF. Here the CDR3 DNA reads TGTGCCAGCGGCTCTTTTGGTCTTAACACTGAAGCTTTCTTT. This sequence joins TRBV28 and TRBJ1-1; no definite D call. Germline V CDR1 and CDR2: MDHEN, SYDVKM. The CDR3 contains 14 residues. Trimming took 8 bases from V and 2 from J, leaving 15 bases between them.

This clone came up once. The rearrangement links TRBV5-1 to TRBJ2-7, with 9 bases lining up with TRBD2. The CDR3 runs to 15 residues. CDR1 is SGHRS and CDR2 is YFSETQ in the germline V gene. V gave up 5 bases and J gave up 5 bases; unmatched junction bases: 11. CDR3: CASRDLAGPENEQYF. As DNA, the CDR3 is TGCGCCAGCAGGGATCTAGCGGGGCCCGAAAACGAGCAGTACTTC. Full variable domain (remainder filled in from reference TRBV5-1 and TRBJ2-7): KAGVTQTPRYLIKTRGQQVTLSCSPISGHRSVSWYQQTPGQGLQFLFEYFSETQRNKGNFPGRFSGRQFSNSRSEMNVSTLELGDSALYLCASRDLAGPENEQYFGPGTRLTVT.

The chain carries TRBV7-8 and TRBJ2-1, with 9 bases fitting TRBD1. With V trimmed by 4 bases and J by 8 bases, 9 bases remained unmatched. CDR3 size: 15 residues. Germline V gene sequence: CDR1 SGHVS, CDR2 FQNEAQ. In DNA form, the CDR3 reads TGTGCCAGCAGCTCCCGACAGGGGGTCAGGGATGAGCAGTTCTTC. As protein: CASSSRQGVRDEQFF.

The chain couples TRBV6-1 to TRBJ2-3; D perhaps matches TRBD1 (5 bases). V was cut by 0 bases and J by 12 bases, with 10 bases left in between. The germline V gene encodes CDR1 MNHNS and CDR2 SASEGT. The CDR3 runs to 12 residues. The chain's CDR3 is CASSEATAYQYF. The DNA of the CDR3 is TGTGCCAGCAGTGAAGCGACAGCCTATCAGTATTTT.

This chain joins TRBV28 and TRBJ2-3, with 10 bases identical to TRBD1. Trimming cost V 9 bases and J 3 bases; bases outside gene matches: 12. Germline values: CDR1 MDHEN, CDR2 SYDVKM. CDR3 length equals 16 residues. CDR3 in amino acids: CASLRRDRGYTDTQYF. The CDR3 DNA reads TGTGCCAGTCTCCGCCGGGACAGGGGTTATACAGATACGCAGTATTTT.

The rearrangement uses TRBV7-3 and TRBJ2-7, with no clear D. Germline V gives CDR1 SGHTA, CDR2 FQGTGA. V shed 5 bases and J shed 8 bases, with 16 bases lying between them. The CDR3 extends over 13 amino acids. CDR3 nucleotides: TGTGCCAGCAGCCCCAACGGCATGGGCCAGCAGTACTTC. It translates to CASSPNGMGQQYF.

The count of this clone is one. The chain links TRBV9 to TRBJ1-1, with D uncertain. Trimming removed 0 bases at V and 3 bases at J, with 6 bases between. Germline V gene sequence: CDR1 SGDLS, CDR2 YYNGEE. The CDR3 sequence is 13 residues long. The CDR3 DNA reads TGTGCCAGCAGCGTAGAGCCCGACACTGAAGCTTTCTTT. It specifies CASSVEPDTEAFF.

This chain connects TRBV29-1 to TRBJ2-2; D is perhaps TRBD1 (6 bases). The CDR3 length is 14 residues. With 7 bases removed from V and 6 bases from J, the gap between germline ends came to 18 bases. Germline assignment: CDR1 SQVTM and CDR2 ANQGSEA. Here the CDR3 DNA reads TGCAGCGCCGAGTACACAGGGACATCCGGGGAGCTGTTTTTT. Protein: CSAEYTGTSGELFF.

The chain recombines TRBV7-2 with TRBJ2-1; D is possibly TRBD2 (5 bases). CDR3 length equals 16 residues. Germline CDR1 and CDR2: SGHTA and FQGNSA. Trimming shortened V by 2 bases and J by 8 bases, and 19 bases separated the two germline ends. CDR3 nucleotide sequence: TGTGCCAGCAGCTTAAGCCGGGCTCAGCAGAGGGATGAGCAGTTCTTC. Protein: CASSLSRAQQRDEQFF.

The gene calls are TRBV29-1 and TRBJ2-3, with 8 bases that match TRBD2. This CDR3 spans 13 amino acids. CDR1 and CDR2 from the germline V gene are SQVTM and ANQGSEA. Trimming removed 4 bases from V and 4 bases from J; junction bases left unmatched: 4. This CDR3 reads CSVGSSGSDTQYF. CDR3 sequence (DNA): TGCAGCGTTGGTTCTAGCGGGTCAGATACGCAGTATTTT.

V usage is TRBV9 and J usage is TRBJ2-1; D might be TRBD2 (6 bases). The CDR3 is 14 residues long. The germline V and J ends were trimmed by 3 bases and 6 bases, with 13 bases remaining between them. From germline, CDR1 is SGDLS and CDR2 YYNGEE. The CDR3 loop reads CASSAYRDSNEQFF. CDR3 nucleotide sequence: TGTGCCAGCAGCGCTTACCGGGACTCCAATGAGCAGTTCTTC.

This clone was counted between two and nine times. The chain is built from TRBV6-5 and TRBJ2-5, with D possibly matching TRBD2 (5 bases). Trimming pared 5 bases from V and 2 bases from J, leaving 15 bases between. CDR1 is MNHEY, CDR2 SVGAGI, per germline. There are 15 residues in the CDR3. CDR3 sequence: CASSLVAGRQETQYF. DNA for the CDR3: TGTGCCAGCAGTCTAGTCGCGGGCAGACAAGAGACCCAGTACTTC.

The chain carries TRBV6-5 and TRBJ1-4, with 8 nucleotides matching TRBD1. The CDR3 loop spans 15 amino acids. V gave up 4 bases and J gave up 12 bases; unmatched junction bases: 13. The germline CDR1 and CDR2 sequences are MNHEY and SVGAGI. The CDR3 nucleotides are TGTGCCAGCAGTTTCGGACAGGGAGGATCGAAGGAACTGTTTTTT. Its protein product is CASSFGQGGSKELFF.

The chain couples TRBV28 to TRBJ2-7, with a possible D match to TRBD2 (5 bases). Between the trimmed V and J ends, which lost 3 bases and 7 bases, there was a span of 10 bases. Per the germline V gene, CDR1 is MDHEN and CDR2 is SYDVKM. The CDR3 consists of 12 residues. CDR3 loop: CASSFLGREQYF. The DNA of the CDR3 is TGTGCCAGCAGTTTTTTGGGGAGAGAGCAGTACTTC.